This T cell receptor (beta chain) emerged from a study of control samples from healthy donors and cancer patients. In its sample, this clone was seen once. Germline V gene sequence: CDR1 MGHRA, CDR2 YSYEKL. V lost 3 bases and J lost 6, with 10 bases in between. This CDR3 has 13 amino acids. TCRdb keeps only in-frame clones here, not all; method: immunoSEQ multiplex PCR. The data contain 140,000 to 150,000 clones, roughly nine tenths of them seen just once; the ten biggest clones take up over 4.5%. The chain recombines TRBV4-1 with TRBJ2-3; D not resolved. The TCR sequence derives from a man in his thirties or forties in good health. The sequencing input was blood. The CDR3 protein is CASSHQAWDTQYF. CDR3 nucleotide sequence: TGCGCCAGCAGCCATCAGGCCTGGGATACGCAGTATTTT.